This record concerns one TCR beta chain sequence. The germline gives CDR1 SGHRS, CDR2 YFSETQ. The V end was cut by 1 base, the J end by 8 bases, with 12 bases between. The CDR3 length is 13 residues. This record comes from a study of blood T cell repertoires in COVID-19. Sequenced by immunoSEQ multiplex PCR; TCRdb stores in-frame clones only, minus some. The sample has about 260,000 clones, 75% to 90% seen once. Source material: peripheral blood. The TCR comes from a woman aged 40 to 50 who had recovered from COVID-19. This chain links TRBV5-1 with TRBJ1-1; weak D call: TRBD1 (6 bases). The CDR3 bases are TGCGCCAGCAGCTTGTCTGGGCAGGGGGAAGCTTTCTTT. It yields the protein CASSLSGQGEAFF.